Listed below are T cell receptor beta chains from one sample, sequenced in a study of vaccination and CD4 T cells after COVID-19. The antigens of these receptors remain unknown. TCRdb processed the PCR reads anew with MiXCR; each CDR3 protein has one entry. This table has under 25,000 distinct CDR3 sequences, approximately 50% appearing once. Input material: cultured CD4+ T cells from blood. The source of these receptors is a human donor with COVID-19. CDR3s include the opening cysteine and the closing phenylalanine or tryptophan. The D gene is left open where the match is weak. For some rows the clone size is stated as once, few or many, or as a class when expanded; others skip it.

V gene	clone size	D gene	J gene	CDR3 DNA	CDR3 protein
TRBV11-2	few	-	TRBJ2-2	TGTGCCAGCAGCCCCTATGGGGGGACGGCTACCGGGGAGCTGTTTTTT	CASSPYGGTATGELFF
TRBV18	-	-	TRBJ2-1	TGTGCCAGCTCACCACCGGAGGGGGGCAGGGAGCAGTTCTTC	CASSPPEGGREQFF
TRBV24-1	-	TRBD2	TRBJ2-5	TGTGCCACCAGTGATTTTACTAGCGGGGGGGTCGGGGAGACCCAGTACTTC	CATSDFTSGGVGETQYF
TRBV7-9	-	-	TRBJ1-6	TGTGCCAGCAGCTTAGACTCCTCTAATTCACCCCTCCACTTT	CASSLDSSNSPLHF
TRBV24-1	few	TRBD1	TRBJ1-2	TGTGCCACCAGTGACCCGGACAGGGGCTACGGCTACACCTTC	CATSDPDRGYGYTF
TRBV14	-	TRBD1	TRBJ2-7	TGTGCCAGCAGCCAAACCGGGACAGAACCTACCTACGAGCAGTACTTC	CASSQTGTEPTYEQYF
TRBV6-5	-	-	TRBJ2-7	TGTGCCAGCAGTTACTCGAGTCCATCGAGCTCCTACGAGCAGTACTTC	CASSYSSPSSSYEQYF
TRBV20-1	few	TRBD2	TRBJ2-5	TGCACAACCACCTTAGCGGGGGGACAAGAGACCCAGTACTTC	CTTTLAGGQETQYF
TRBV12-3/TRBV12-4	-	-	TRBJ1-2	TGTGCCAGCAGTCATACATCGTCGGATGGCTACACCTTC	CASSHTSSDGYTF
TRBV6-1	-	-	TRBJ1-1	TGTGCCAGCAGTGGGGGCAGGGGTTATACTGAAGCTTTCTTT	CASSGGRGYTEAFF
TRBV6-2/TRBV6-3	-	-	TRBJ2-7	TGTGCCAGCAGGCGACGGGACCTTTGGGGCTACGAGCAGTACTTC	CASRRRDLWGYEQYF
TRBV20-1	few	TRBD2	TRBJ2-5	TGCAGTGCTAGAGATGGGACTAGCGCTAAAGAGACCCAGTACTTC	CSARDGTSAKETQYF
TRBV6-1	-	-	TRBJ1-6	TGTGCCAGCAGGCAGGGATGGAATTCACCCCTCCACTTT	CASRQGWNSPLHF
TRBV5-4	-	-	TRBJ1-6	TGTGCCAGCAGCCCCGACAGAAATTCACCCCTCCACTTT	CASSPDRNSPLHF
TRBV7-8	-	-	TRBJ1-1	TGTGCCAGCAGCCGTGGGAGGAACACTGAAGCTTTCTTT	CASSRGRNTEAFF
TRBV7-7	-	TRBD1	TRBJ2-5	TGTGCTAGCAGCTCCGACAGGGTTGGGAAGACCCAGTACTTC	CASSSDRVGKTQYF
TRBV7-8	-	-	TRBJ1-1	TGTGCCAGCAGCTTAAGGCAGAACACTGAAGCTTTCTTT	CASSLRQNTEAFF
TRBV29-1	few	TRBD1	TRBJ1-4	TGCAGCGTTGGGACAGGAAATGAAAAACTGTTTTTT	CSVGTGNEKLFF
TRBV12-1	-	-	TRBJ1-3	TGTGCCAGCAGCCTGGACGAACCCTCTGGAAACACCATATATTTT	CASSLDEPSGNTIYF
TRBV7-9	-	TRBD1	TRBJ1-6	TGTGCCAGCAGCTTAGACGGACAGGGGGATTCACCCCTCCACTTT	CASSLDGQGDSPLHF
TRBV28	-	-	TRBJ2-3	TGTGCCAGCAGCAGTCCGGGCTGGGGGGGCACAGATACGCAGTATTTT	CASSSPGWGGTDTQYF
TRBV28	-	TRBD1	TRBJ1-6	TGTGCCAGCAGCTACAACAGGGGGCGAAATTCACCCCTCCACTTT	CASSYNRGRNSPLHF
TRBV6-1	-	-	TRBJ1-2	TGTGCCAGCTTACCAATTGGGGGGGCGTATGGCTACACCTTC	CASLPIGGAYGYTF
TRBV11-3	-	TRBD1	TRBJ2-7	TGTGCCAGCAGCTTAGGGGACAGGGGGACCGGGTCCTACGAGCAGTACTTC	CASSLGDRGTGSYEQYF
TRBV24-1	once	-	TRBJ1-1	TGTGCCACCGCCTCGGACACTAACACTGAAGCTTTCTTT	CATASDTNTEAFF
TRBV11-3	-	TRBD1	TRBJ1-6	TGTGCCAGCAGACAGACGGGGACAGGGGGCTCCTATAATTCACCCCTCCACTTT	CASRQTGTGGSYNSPLHF
TRBV7-9	-	TRBD2	TRBJ2-7	TGTGCCAGCAGGTCGACTAGCGGATCTACCTACGAGCAGTACTTC	CASRSTSGSTYEQYF
TRBV6-5	few	-	TRBJ1-5	TGTGCCAGCAGTTACTCGACGTCAGGGAATCAGCCCCAGCATTTT	CASSYSTSGNQPQHF
TRBV5-6	-	-	TRBJ2-3	-	CASSLGKSEQYFGPSLTDTQYF
TRBV24-1	once	TRBD1	TRBJ1-5	TGTGCCACCAGTGATACCGGGACAGGGTCCTCGCCCCAGCATTTT	CATSDTGTGSSPQHF
TRBV29-1	-	-	TRBJ1-1	TGCAGCGTTGCCGCAGGGCGGGACACTGAAGCTTTCTTT	CSVAAGRDTEAFF
TRBV14	-	-	TRBJ1-2	TGTGCCAGCAGCCAAGATCTGGAGGGTTCTTCTAATGGCTACACCTTC	CASSQDLEGSSNGYTF
TRBV7-2	-	TRBD2	TRBJ2-2	TGTGCCAGCAGACCTAGCGGGGGGGTCACCGGGGAGCTGTTTTTT	CASRPSGGVTGELFF
TRBV6-5	few	TRBD1	TRBJ1-1	TGTGCCAGCAGTTCCAGACAGGGAGACGCTGAAGCTTTCTTT	CASSSRQGDAEAFF
TRBV5-3	-	-	TRBJ1-1	TGTGCCAGCAACAGGAACACTGAAGCTTTCTTT	CASNRNTEAFF
TRBV30	-	TRBD1	TRBJ1-5	TGTGCCTGGCAAAGAGGGACAGGGGCTGCTCAGCCCCAGCATTTT	CAWQRGTGAAQPQHF
TRBV6-4	-	-	TRBJ1-2	TGTGCCAGCAGTGAGGCAAACCCCAATCGCTACACCTTC	CASSEANPNRYTF
TRBV27	-	TRBD1	TRBJ1-3	TGTGCCAGCAAAGCGCAGGGGGCCTCTGGAAACACCATATATTTT	CASKAQGASGNTIYF
TRBV10-3	-	-	TRBJ2-5	TGTGCCATCAGTGGACCGGATACCAGGGAAGGGGAAGAGACCCAGTACTTC	CAISGPDTREGEETQYF
TRBV27	-	TRBD2	TRBJ2-3	TGTGCCAGCAGTGGGGGGGGGGTTTGGGCAGATACGCAGTATTTT	CASSGGGVWADTQYF
TRBV6-1	-	-	TRBJ2-7	TGTGCCAGCAGGCTTTATCCAACGAGCTCCTACGAGCAGTACTTC	CASRLYPTSSYEQYF
TRBV11-3	-	-	TRBJ2-7	TGTGCCAGCAGCAGGGATGGAGAGCAGTACTTC	CASSRDGEQYF
TRBV20-1	few	-	TRBJ1-5	TGCAGTGCTAGAGTGAACAGGGATCAGCCCCAGCATTTT	CSARVNRDQPQHF
TRBV7-7	-	TRBD1	TRBJ2-1	TGTGCTAGCAGCTTAGACAGGGAAACGTACAATGAGCAGTTCTTC	CASSLDRETYNEQFF
TRBV11-1	-	-	TRBJ1-1	TGTGCCAGCAGCTTTAAGACTCCTTATGGGACTGAAGCTTTCTTT	CASSFKTPYGTEAFF
TRBV11-1	once	-	TRBJ1-3	TGTGCCAGCAGCTCAAGACAGCTATCTGGAAACACCATATATTTT	CASSSRQLSGNTIYF
TRBV19	-	TRBD1	TRBJ2-2	TGTGCCAGTAGTATACAGGGGGCTAACACCGGGGAGCTGTTTTTT	CASSIQGANTGELFF
TRBV2	-	-	TRBJ1-5	TGTGCCAGCAGTGTAGCAGGGAACAATCAGCCCCAGCATTTT	CASSVAGNNQPQHF
TRBV12-3/TRBV12-4	few	-	TRBJ2-5	TGTGCCAGCAGTTTGCAAAGGAACCAAGAGACCCAGTACTTC	CASSLQRNQETQYF
TRBV6-1	few	-	TRBJ2-1	TGTGCCAGCAGTGAAAGGTCCAGCTCCTACAATGAGCAGTTCTTC	CASSERSSSYNEQFF
TRBV6-1	-	-	TRBJ2-7	TGTGCCAGCAGTGAATTTACTGGCAGGGTGAAATACGAGCAGTACTTC	CASSEFTGRVKYEQYF
TRBV19	-	-	TRBJ1-4	TGTGCCAGTAGTATCAAAAGGGTTAGTGAAAAACTGTTTTTT	CASSIKRVSEKLFF
TRBV11-2	-	-	TRBJ2-4	TGTGCCAGCAGCTTAGGACGAGCCAAAAACATTCAGTACTTC	CASSLGRAKNIQYF
TRBV19	-	-	TRBJ2-2	TGTGCCAGTAGTATAGAGCGACGGGCGACCACCGGGGAGCTGTTTTTT	CASSIERRATTGELFF
TRBV2	-	-	TRBJ1-5	TGTGCCAGCACTCTATACTCGAGCAATCAGCCCCAGCATTTT	CASTLYSSNQPQHF